Each of the 20 T cell receptor beta chains below was sequenced from the same sample in a study of persistence of HIV-infected CD4 T cells. The antigens these receptors bind are not known. The libraries were made with immunoSEQ version 4 in survey mode. TCRdb's table, derived via immunoSEQ multiplex PCR, lists solely in-frame clones and lacks some. The sample lists fewer than 35,000 clones, 82% occurring once. Cells were stimulated with CMV-infected fibroblast lysates at about 9.4 ug/mL. Memory cells lacking CD40L and CD69 with high CD45RO were sorted. The sequences come from CD4+ T cells sorted from PBMCs after 18-hour stimulation, collected from a patient who received antiretroviral therapy. These TCRs come from an adult woman with HIV who was CMV-seropositive.

This clone showed up just once. The J gene is TRBJ2-5, the V gene TRBV30; 9 positions agree with TRBD2. CDR3 size: 15 residues. Germline CDR1 is GTSNPN and CDR2 is SVGIG (reference sequence). V shed 1 base and J 5 bases; nucleotides not matched to a gene: 8. For the CDR3, the DNA is TGTGCCTGGAGTGAGGCGGGGGGGCTATATGAGACCCAGTACTTC. It specifies CAWSEAGGLYETQYF. The variable domain in full, completed from reference TRBV30 and TRBJ2-5, reads SQTIHQWPATLVQPVGSPLSLECTVEGTSNPNLYWYRQAAGRGLQLLFYSVGIGQISSEVPQNLSASRPQDRQFILSSKKLLLSDSGFYLCAWSEAGGLYETQYFGPGTRLLVL.

The chain combines TRBV11-1 with TRBJ1-1; unclear D gene. Trimming stripped 0 bases from V and 1 base from J, with 9 bases between. The length of the CDR3 is 15 residues. Germline V gene data show CDR1 as SGHAT and CDR2 as FQDESV (reference sequence). CDR3 bases: TGTGCCAGCAGCTTAGCCAACCGGGGGAACACTGAAGCTTTCTTT. Translated, it gives CASSLANRGNTEAFF.

The chain employs TRBV5-6 and TRBJ1-3; D is perhaps TRBD1 (5 bases). V was cut by 5 bases and J by 4 bases, with 19 bases left in between. Germline values: CDR1 SGHDT, CDR2 YYEEEE. The CDR3 runs 16 residues. CDR3 protein: CASSLNMAGIGNTIYF. CDR3 nucleotides: TGTGCCAGCAGTTTAAACATGGCAGGGATCGGAAACACCATATATTTT.

The rearrangement joins TRBV3-1 (or the pseudogene TRBV3-2) to TRBJ2-2; 7 nucleotides align to TRBD1. CDR1 and CDR2 from the germline V gene are LGHDT and YNNKEL (reference sequence). Unmatched junction bases numbered 8, after V lost 4 bases and J lost 6 bases. The CDR3 spans 15 residues. This CDR3 reads CASSLRQGRAGELFF. CDR3 coding DNA: TGTGCCAGCAGCCTCCGACAGGGAAGGGCCGGGGAGCTGTTTTTT.

V usage is TRBV7-2 and J usage is TRBJ2-3; D is perhaps TRBD1 (5 bases). The CDR3 is 17 residues long. The germline V gene has CDR1 SGHTA and CDR2 FQGNSA. V dropped 5 bases and J dropped 8 bases, with 26 bases sitting between them. DNA of the CDR3: TGTGCCAGCAGCCCTATTTCTGGGGCAGGCGTCATCATTACGCAGTATTTT. Protein sequence: CASSPISGAGVIITQYF.

This clone has just one count. The chain joins TRBV29-1 to TRBJ1-2; TRBD1 agrees at 10 bases. Germline V lookup: CDR1 SQVTM, CDR2 ANQGSEA. The CDR3 covers 15 residues. Germline trimming cut 4 bases from V and 0 bases from J; bases unmatched to any gene: 5. CDR3 protein: CSVGLGQGANYGYTF. DNA for the CDR3: TGCAGCGTTGGGCTAGGACAGGGGGCTAACTATGGCTACACCTTC.

This chain uses TRBV2 with TRBJ2-2; weak D call: TRBD1 (6 bases). Deletions cut 8 bases from V and 5 bases from J, with 18 bases between. From germline, CDR1 is SNHLY and CDR2 FYNNEI. CDR3 length: 15 residues. CDR3 nucleotides: TGTGCCAGCCTCCCAGGGGCAGGGGTTACCGGGGAGCTGTTTTTT. This codes for CASLPGAGVTGELFF.

This chain connects TRBV9 to TRBJ2-5; D unclear. Germline CDR1 SGDLS, CDR2 YYNGEE. CDR3 length: 15 residues. With 0 bases removed from V and 1 base from J, the gap between germline ends came to 10 bases. CDR3 coding DNA: TGTGCCAGCAGCGTAGGCTTACAGTCCCAAGAGACCCAGTACTTC. Translation gives CASSVGLQSQETQYF.

The rearrangement uses TRBV15 and TRBJ2-2; maybe TRBD2 (5 bases). The CDR3 covers 17 residues. Germline lookup yields CDR1 LNHNV and CDR2 YYDKDF (reference sequence). The germline V and J ends were trimmed by 0 bases and 0 bases, with 11 bases remaining between them. The CDR3 nucleotides are TGTGCCACCAGCAGAGATCTGGGAGCCGCGAACACCGGGGAGCTGTTTTTT. Encoded protein: CATSRDLGAANTGELFF. Complete variable domain (other parts from reference TRBV15 and TRBJ2-2): DAMVIQNPRYQVTQFGKPVTLSCSQTLNHNVMYWYQQKSSQAPKLLFHYYDKDFNNEADTPDNFQSRRPNTSFCFLDIRSPGLGDTAMYLCATSRDLGAANTGELFFGEGSRLTVL.

The chain combines TRBV30 with TRBJ1-1; no clear D gene. V was clipped by 5 bases and J by 2 bases, with 12 bases between them. CDR1 is GTSNPN, CDR2 SVGIG, per germline (reference sequence). The CDR3 is 13 residues long. In DNA form, the CDR3 reads TGTGCCTGGTCTCGATCCCTTAACACTGAAGCTTTCTTT. This encodes CAWSRSLNTEAFF.

This chain connects TRBV2 to TRBJ2-1; 14 nucleotides line up with TRBD2. Looked up from germline, CDR1 is SNHLY and CDR2 is FYNNEI. This CDR3 contains 15 residues. V trimming: 7 bases; J trimming: 8 bases; junction bases outside the gene matches: 7. Here the CDR3 reads CASILGTSGSYEQFF. The CDR3 nucleotides are TGTGCCAGCATATTGGGGACTAGCGGGAGCTATGAGCAGTTCTTC.

V usage is TRBV11-1 and J usage is TRBJ1-2; 7 bases are a match to TRBD1. Germline CDR1 and CDR2: SGHAT and FQDESV (reference sequence). This CDR3 spans 13 amino acids. The junction had 7 bases not matched to a gene; V was cut back by 5 bases and J by 7 bases. The chain's CDR3 is CASSITGVSGYTF. The CDR3 DNA sequence: TGTGCCAGCAGCATAACAGGGGTCTCTGGCTACACCTTC. The entire variable domain, with the rest obtained from reference TRBV11-1 and TRBJ1-2, is as follows: EAEVAQSPRYKITEKSQAVAFWCDPISGHATLYWYRQILGQGPELLVQFQDESVVDDSQLPKDRFSAERLKGVDSTLKIQPAELGDSAMYLCASSITGVSGYTFGSGTRLTVV.

The chain uses TRBV18 and TRBJ2-6; 9 positions match TRBD1. With 6 bases clipped from V and 1 base from J, the junction kept 16 bases outside the gene matches. CDR3 length: 20 residues. Germline V gene sequence: CDR1 KGHSH, CDR2 LQKENI. The CDR3 DNA is TGTGCCAGCTCCCCAACTATATCCGGGACAGGGACTTCTGGGGCCAACGTCCTGACTTTC. Protein sequence: CASSPTISGTGTSGANVLTF.

V is TRBV3-1 (or the pseudogene TRBV3-2) and J is TRBJ1-2; a possible D gene is TRBD1 (5 bases). CDR1 is LGHDT, CDR2 YNNKEL, per germline (reference sequence). V gave up 4 bases and J gave up 4 bases, with 10 bases separating them. This CDR3 is 13 amino acids long. The chain's CDR3 is CASSLRGGYGYTF. The CDR3 DNA is TGTGCCAGCAGCCTACGGGGGGGCTATGGCTACACCTTC.

The chain combines TRBV15 with TRBJ1-1; D gene uncertain. The germline V gene has CDR1 LNHNV and CDR2 YYDKDF (reference sequence). There are 13 residues in the CDR3. V lost 1 base, J lost 3 bases, and 6 bases lay in between. The CDR3 coding sequence is TGTGCCACCAGCAGAGGAGTGGACACTGAAGCTTTCTTT. Translated: CATSRGVDTEAFF.

The rearrangement uses TRBV5-4 and TRBJ1-2; unclear D gene. The CDR3 covers 14 residues. Trimming cost V 3 bases and J 6 bases, with 15 bases left between them. Germline V gives CDR1 SGHNT, CDR2 YYREEE (reference sequence). The CDR3 DNA reads TGTGCCAGCAGCTCGGCCGTGGGGTTAAATGGCTACACCTTC. Protein sequence: CASSSAVGLNGYTF. The complete variable domain, with remaining parts taken from reference TRBV5-4 and TRBJ1-2, reads ETGVTQSPTHLIKTRGQQVTLRCSSQSGHNTVSWYQQALGQGPQFIFQYYREEENGRGNFPPRFSGLQFPNYSSELNVNALELDDSALYLCASSSAVGLNGYTFGSGTRLTVV.

This chain joins TRBV2 and TRBJ2-5; 12 bases are a match to TRBD2. The V gene's germline CDR1 is SNHLY and CDR2 FYNNEI. The CDR3 extends over 15 amino acids. The V and J ends lost 5 bases and 2 bases, in that order; junction bases with no gene match: 3. The CDR3 DNA follows: TGTGCCAGCAGTCTAGCGGGAGGGGATCAAGAGACCCAGTACTTC. This gives the protein CASSLAGGDQETQYF.

The genes are TRBV28 and TRBJ1-5, with D maybe TRBD1 (6 bases). Germline CDR1 reads MDHEN; CDR2 reads SYDVKM. V dropped 8 bases and J dropped 6 bases, with 17 bases sitting between them. The CDR3 has 14 amino acids. The CDR3 is CASQPVGGAQPQHF. The CDR3 region has the DNA TGTGCCAGCCAACCAGTGGGGGGGGCTCAGCCCCAGCATTTT.

This clone was seen more than once but under ten times. This rearrangement joins TRBV7-8 to TRBJ1-1, with no clear D. V was cut by 3 bases and J by 11 bases, with 10 bases left in between. The CDR3 has 11 residues. Germline CDR1 is SGHVS and CDR2 is FQNEAQ. CDR3 bases: TGTGCCAGCAGCTTTGCCACGCGGGCTTTCTTT. It specifies CASSFATRAFF. The variable domain in full, completed from reference TRBV7-8 and TRBJ1-1, reads GAGVSQSPRYKVAKRGQDVALRCDPISGHVSLFWYQQALGQGPEFLTYFQNEAQLDKSGLPSDRFFAERPEGSVSTLKIQRTQQEDSAVYLCASSFATRAFFGQGTRLTVV.

The rearrangement joins TRBV18 to TRBJ1-2, with a tentative D call TRBD1 (6 bases). The V and J ends lost 0 bases and 8 bases respectively, with 13 bases between them. The length of the CDR3 is 14 residues. CDR1 is KGHSH, CDR2 LQKENI, per germline. Written as DNA, the CDR3 is TGTGCCAGCTCACCACCACACCCCGGGGGCGGCTACACCTTC. Residues: CASSPPHPGGGYTF.